These 3 T cell receptor beta chains share one sample of origin, sequenced in a study of a mutant IDH1 vaccine in newly diagnosed glioma. Indicated time point: week 47, end of study. Doses consisted of 300 ug of mutant IDH1 20-mer peptide each, paired with topical imiquimod. These receptors' targets are unknown. Profiled with immunoSEQ multiplex PCR; TCRdb holds only in-frame clones, not every one. Among under 40,000 clones, around 90% were seen once, and the ten largest hold roughly 2%. This specimen was PBMCs, taken from a glioma patient whose treatment included an IDH1 peptide vaccine. Every receptor here comes from a man between 40 and 49 years old with glioma.

CDR3 residues: CASSWDSDSNQPQHF. The CDR3 DNA reads as TGCGCCAGCAGCTGGGACTCGGATAGCAATCAGCCCCAGCATTTT. This rearrangement joins TRBV5-1 to TRBJ1-5; perhaps TRBD1 as D (5 bases). Trimming removed 3 bases from V and 0 bases from J, with 10 bases in between. The CDR3 has 15 residues. Germline V gene lookup returns CDR1 SGHRS and CDR2 YFSETQ.

The V call is TRBV28, the J call TRBJ1-1; tentatively, D is TRBD1 (6 bases). The CDR3 contains 14 residues. Trimming shortened V by 6 bases and J by 1 base, and 12 bases separated the two germline ends. Germline assignment: CDR1 MDHEN and CDR2 SYDVKM. CDR3: CASSPQGRNTEAFF. CDR3 nucleotide sequence: TGTGCCAGCAGCCCACAGGGACGGAACACTGAAGCTTTCTTT.

The chain couples TRBV14 to TRBJ2-1, with a possible D match to TRBD2 (6 bases). V was cut by 6 bases and J by 6 bases, with 12 bases left in between. The CDR3 sequence is 13 residues long. Looked up from germline, CDR1 is SGHDN and CDR2 is FVKESK. As DNA, the CDR3 is TGTGCCAGCAGAGACGGGACTTTCAATGAGCAGTTCTTC. This encodes CASRDGTFNEQFF. Full variable domain (rest looked up from reference TRBV14 and TRBJ2-1): EAGVTQFPSHSVIEKGQTVTLRCDPISGHDNLYWYRRVMGKEIKFLLHFVKESKQDESGMPNNRFLAERTGGTYSTLKVQPAELEDSGVYFCASRDGTFNEQFFGPGTRLTVL.